These T cell receptor beta chains were read from a single sample in a study of blood T cell repertoires in COVID-19. Profiling relied on immunoSEQ multiplex PCR, and the TCRdb table lists in-frame clones only, not all of them. The sample has roughly 240,000 clones, roughly 83% seen once; the top ten hold 5% to 7%. The specimen sequenced was peripheral blood. Receptors originate from a woman older than 75 with COVID-19, enrolled during active disease. CDR3s include the opening cysteine and the closing phenylalanine or tryptophan. A D gene is named only where the DNA matches it firmly. The size of a clone is reported for some rows only, either as once, few or many, or as a class for expanded clones.

>TRBV6-5|-|TRBJ1-1|few
TGTGCCGCGGGGGGAAGGACTGAAGCTTTCTTT
CAAGGRTEAFF
>TRBV7-9|TRBD1|TRBJ1-2|-
TGTGCCAGCAGCCAAACCAATCTGCAGGGGGCGGATGGCTACACCTTC
CASSQTNLQGADGYTF
>TRBV6-5|TRBD1|TRBJ1-4|-
TGTGCCAGCAGGGAGTCAGGGGGTGGGGAAAAACTGTTTTTT
CASRESGGGEKLFF
>TRBV4-3|-|TRBJ2-2|once
TGCGCCAGCAGCCCAGCGGGCGGGGAGCTGTTTTTT
CASSPAGGELFF
>TRBV7-8|-|TRBJ2-1|-
TGTGCCAGCAGCCTTGGGGGGGGCCGGGTCAATGAGCAGTTCTTC
CASSLGGGRVNEQFF
>TRBV11-2|TRBD1|TRBJ1-4|-
TGTGCCAGCAGCTTCCAGACAGGGGGGACGGCTAATGAAAAACTGTTTTTT
CASSFQTGGTANEKLFF
>TRBV3-1/TRBV3-2|-|TRBJ2-1|-
TGTGCCAGCAGACTCGGGACAGAGCAGTTCTTC
CASRLGTEQFF
>TRBV28|TRBD1|TRBJ2-3|-
TGTGCCAGCAGTGGACCGGGACAGGGGATAGATACGCAGTATTTT
CASSGPGQGIDTQYF
>TRBV5-6|TRBD2|TRBJ2-2|-
TGTGCCAGCAGCCCCGGGACTAGCGGGGGGGCCAGGAACACCGGGGAGCTGTTTTTT
CASSPGTSGGARNTGELFF
>TRBV24-1|TRBD1|TRBJ1-2|-
TGTGCCACCAGTGCGGGACAGGGGCTGGGCTATGGCTACACCTTC
CATSAGQGLGYGYTF
>TRBV4-1|-|TRBJ1-4|-
TGCGCCAGCAGCCAAGCATCGACAGCAACTAATGAAAAACTGTTTTTT
CASSQASTATNEKLFF
>TRBV6-5|TRBD2|TRBJ2-1|-
TGTGCCAGCAGTTCCGGACTAGCGGGGAATGAGCAGTTCTTC
CASSSGLAGNEQFF
>TRBV2|-|TRBJ1-4|-
TGTGCCAGCAGTGCATTAAATGGAGGTGAAAAACTGTTTTTT
CASSALNGGEKLFF
>TRBV28|-|TRBJ2-3|-
TGTGCCAGCAGTTTAGCGGGCACAGATACGCAGTATTTT
CASSLAGTDTQYF
>TRBV7-2|TRBD1|TRBJ1-1|-
TGTGCCAGCAGCCCTGAGGGACAGAGACTTCGTAACACTGAAGCTTTCTTT
CASSPEGQRLRNTEAFF
>TRBV21-1|-|TRBJ2-2|-
TGTGCCAGCAGCAAAGTTAGCAGGGAGAACACCGGGGAGCTGTTTTTT
CASSKVSRENTGELFF
>TRBV5-1|TRBD1|TRBJ1-2|-
TGCGCCAGCAGCTCGTATTACTCCGGGACAGGTTTTGGCTACACCTTC
CASSSYYSGTGFGYTF
>TRBV4-1|TRBD1|TRBJ1-2|-
TGCGCCAGCAGCCGCGGACAGGGAGGCGGCTACACCTTC
CASSRGQGGGYTF
>TRBV10-1|-|TRBJ2-3|-
TGCGCCACCTCCCCCTCTGGGCTAGCTTCGAACACAGATACGCAGTATTTT
CATSPSGLASNTDTQYF
>TRBV11-2|TRBD2|TRBJ2-1|few
TGTGCCAGCAGCTTGAGACTAGCGGGGGAGCTCTCCTACAATGAGCAGTTCTTC
CASSLRLAGELSYNEQFF
>TRBV7-8|-|TRBJ1-6|few
TGTGCCAGCAGCTTAGGGGCCGGGAGGAATTCACCCCTCCACTTT
CASSLGAGRNSPLHF
>TRBV5-1|-|TRBJ1-1|once
TGCGCCAGCAGCCCCTCCACAGTAAACACTGAAGCTTTCTTT
CASSPSTVNTEAFF
>TRBV10-3|-|TRBJ1-1|-
TGTGCCATCAGTGAGAATGCGATATCGGGCACTGAAGCTTTCTTT
CAISENAISGTEAFF
>TRBV28|TRBD1|TRBJ2-4|-
TGTGCCAGCCAGGGACAGGGAACACCCAAAAACATTCAGTACTTC
CASQGQGTPKNIQYF
>TRBV5-1|-|TRBJ2-2|-
TGCGCCAGCAGCTTGTCAAGTGCGAACCGGAACACCGGGGAGCTGTTTTTT
CASSLSSANRNTGELFF
>TRBV5-1|-|TRBJ2-6|-
TGCGCCAGCAGCTCCGAAGCGGCTGCTGGGGCCAACGTCCTGACTTTC
CASSSEAAAGANVLTF
>TRBV19|-|TRBJ1-5|once
TGTGCCAGTAGTACTGTGGCAGATTCCAATCAGCCCCAGCATTTT
CASSTVADSNQPQHF
>TRBV27|-|TRBJ1-2|-
TGTGCCAGCCGAACCGGGGGGGCCCTTCCTGCATTC
CASRTGGALPAF
>TRBV19|TRBD1|TRBJ2-1|-
TGTGCCAGTAGTGGTGACAGGGGCTCCTACAATGAGCAGTTCTTC
CASSGDRGSYNEQFF
>TRBV28|-|TRBJ2-3|-
TGTGCCACCCTTGGGGCAACAGATACGCAGTATTTT
CATLGATDTQYF
>TRBV19|TRBD2|TRBJ2-5|-
TGTGCCAGTAGACGAAGCGGGGGGATCGAAGAGACCCAGTACTTC
CASRRSGGIEETQYF